The 21 T cell receptor beta chains reported below all come from one sample, sequenced in a study of T cell changes during pregnancy in multiple sclerosis (dated by TCRdb to the late 2010s). Library preparation employed the immunoSEQ multiplex PCR assay. In its TCRdb copy, this immuneACCESS table keeps in-frame sequences only and misses some clones. Where compared with another copy, unresolved V genes explain less than half of these, and the others have no known cause. The sample contains 40,000 to 50,000 clones, around 94% of them found a single time. 0.4% to 0.55% of the sample is taken by the ten largest. The source was CD4+ T cells from peripheral blood mononuclear cells, collected in the first trimester of pregnancy. The receptors were gathered from a female donor with multiple sclerosis, enrolled in a pregnancy study.

The chain combines TRBV19 with TRBJ2-3; 10 bases are shared with TRBD1. CDR1 is LNHDA, CDR2 SQIVND, per germline (reference sequence). J lost 5 bases, V lost 7 bases, and 6 bases had no gene match. The CDR3 is 14 residues long. CDR3 loop: CASTPDRGEDTQYF. DNA of the CDR3: TGTGCCAGTACCCCGGACAGGGGGGAAGATACGCAGTATTTT.

This clone has a single count. The chain couples TRBV2 to TRBJ1-4, with D perhaps matching TRBD1 (6 bases). The germline V and J ends were trimmed by 7 bases and 0 bases, with 12 bases remaining between them. Per the germline V gene, CDR1 is SNHLY and CDR2 is FYNNEI. This CDR3 comprises 15 residues. As DNA, the CDR3 is TGTGCCAGCACGGGGAAGGGGGCAACTAATGAAAAACTGTTTTTT. Translated: CASTGKGATNEKLFF.

The chain has TRBV7-9 and TRBJ2-7; the D gene is possibly TRBD1 (5 bases). The germline gives CDR1 SEHNR, CDR2 FQNEAQ (reference sequence). V lost 1 base and J lost 6, with 13 bases in between. The CDR3 length is 14 residues. The CDR3 region is CASSLERDSPEQYF. The DNA of the CDR3 is TGTGCCAGCAGCTTAGAGAGAGACAGTCCCGAGCAGTACTTC.

The V call is TRBV7-9, the J call TRBJ1-1, with 8 bases identical to TRBD1. The CDR3 totals 15 residues. Per germline, CDR1 SEHNR and CDR2 FQNEAQ (reference sequence). V gave up 4 bases and J gave up 3 bases; unmatched junction bases: 7. The CDR3: CASSSQGARDTEAFF. The CDR3 DNA reads as TGTGCCAGCAGCTCCCAGGGGGCTCGGGACACTGAAGCTTTCTTT.

This clone occurred a few times. V gene TRBV19 combines with J gene TRBJ1-1; D unresolved. The V and J ends lost 8 bases and 2 bases respectively, with 12 bases between them. Germline CDR1 and CDR2: LNHDA and SQIVND (reference sequence). The CDR3 totals 13 residues. Here the CDR3 reads CASGRLVNTEAFF. Written as DNA, the CDR3 is TGTGCCAGTGGAAGACTGGTAAACACTGAAGCTTTCTTT.

The rearrangement uses TRBV9 and TRBJ2-7, with D unresolved. CDR1 and CDR2 (germline): SGDLS, YYNGEE. The CDR3 spans 17 residues. The V end was cut by 0 bases, the J end by 5 bases, with 21 bases between. The CDR3 is CASSVAPYLANTDEQYF. Here the CDR3 DNA reads TGTGCCAGCAGCGTAGCCCCCTACCTCGCGAATACGGACGAGCAGTACTTC.

This clone was detected once. The chain has TRBV30 and TRBJ1-6; 7 bases are shared with TRBD1. J lost 6 bases, V lost 0 bases, and 5 bases had no gene match. The CDR3 has 15 amino acids. Germline values: CDR1 GTSNPN, CDR2 SVGIG (reference sequence). CDR3: CAWSVAGTANSPLHF. CDR3 sequence (DNA): TGTGCCTGGAGTGTAGCCGGGACAGCTAATTCACCCCTCCACTTT.

V and J are TRBV7-9 and TRBJ2-2, with 10 bases fitting TRBD1. The CDR3 covers 14 residues. The V gene end was trimmed by 6 bases and the J gene end by 4 bases; junction bases not matched to a gene: 2. Germline V CDR1 and CDR2: SEHNR, FQNEAQ (reference sequence). The CDR3 DNA reads TGTGCCAGCAGTTGGACAGGGGGCACCGGGGAGCTGTTTTTT. Its translation is CASSWTGGTGELFF.

This clone was picked up one time. The chain joins TRBV4-2 to TRBJ1-1, with D possibly matching TRBD1 (5 bases). The V gene lost 0 bases and the J gene lost 6 bases, with 11 bases spanning the gap. Germline loops: CDR1 LGHNA, CDR2 YNFKEQ. The CDR3 is 14 residues long. In nucleotides, the CDR3 is TGTGCCAGCAGCCAAGATGGGGGGTACGCTGAAGCTTTCTTT. It codes for CASSQDGGYAEAFF.

The V gene is TRBV5-5, the J gene TRBJ1-5, with a tentative D call TRBD1 (6 bases). The CDR3 covers 16 residues. From germline, CDR1 is SGHKS and CDR2 YYEKEE (reference sequence). Trimming stripped 4 bases from V and 0 bases from J, with 14 bases between. In DNA, the CDR3 is TGTGCCAGCAGCCCTGGGACACCTTATAGCAATCAGCCCCAGCATTTT. As protein: CASSPGTPYSNQPQHF.

The chain has TRBV11-3 and TRBJ2-3, with 9 nucleotides matching TRBD2. The V and J ends lost 4 bases and 2 bases, in that order; junction bases with no gene match: 7. Germline CDR1 reads SGHNT; CDR2 reads YENEEA. This CDR3 spans 16 amino acids. CDR3: CASSSAASGVTDTQYF. The CDR3 nucleotides are TGTGCCAGCAGCTCAGCGGCTAGCGGGGTCACAGATACGCAGTATTTT.

The gene calls are TRBV6-5 and TRBJ1-6; 7 nucleotides agree with TRBD1. The CDR3 totals 14 residues. Unmatched junction bases numbered 6, after V lost 8 bases and J lost 5 bases. CDR1 and CDR2 (germline): MNHEY, SVGAGI. CDR3 in amino acids: CASAGGFDNSPLHF. The DNA for the CDR3 is TGTGCCAGCGCAGGGGGGTTCGATAATTCACCCCTCCACTTT.

The rearrangement uses TRBV28 and TRBJ2-7; D might be TRBD1 (5 bases). The germline gives CDR1 MDHEN, CDR2 SYDVKM. V was shortened by 4 bases and J by 9 bases, with 10 bases between the two germline ends. CDR3 length: 11 amino acids. DNA of the CDR3: TGTGCCAGCAGTTCCCGGACACGGCAGTACTTC. It yields the protein CASSSRTRQYF.

This clone was seen a few times. This rearrangement joins TRBV28 to TRBJ1-5; D is perhaps TRBD1 (5 bases). Germline V gene lookup returns CDR1 MDHEN and CDR2 SYDVKM. Trimming cost V 4 bases and J 6 bases, with 7 bases left between them. The CDR3 has 12 residues. The DNA for the CDR3 is TGTGCCAGCAGTTCTAGGGGTCAGCCCCAGCATTTT. Encoded protein: CASSSRGQPQHF.

The chain uses TRBV11-3 and TRBJ2-1, with 11 bases fitting TRBD1. V lost 4 bases and J lost 7; bases outside the gene matches: 6. Germline V lookup: CDR1 SGHNT, CDR2 YENEEA. CDR3 length: 15 residues. CDR3 amino acids: CASSSTGTGGNEQFF. Written as DNA, the CDR3 is TGTGCCAGCAGCTCTACCGGGACAGGGGGTAATGAGCAGTTCTTC. Variable domain in full (rest from reference TRBV11-3 and TRBJ2-1): EAGVVQSPRYKIIEKKQPVAFWCNPISGHNTLYWYLQNLGQGPELLIRYENEEAVDDSQLPKDRFSAERLKGVDSTLKIQPAELGDSAVYLCASSSTGTGGNEQFFGPGTRLTVL.

The chain links TRBV6-1 to TRBJ2-7; 7 bases align to TRBD1. The germline V gene has CDR1 MNHNS and CDR2 SASEGT. V lost 6 bases to trimming and J lost 1 base; unmatched junction nucleotides: 6. The CDR3 sequence is 14 residues long. For the CDR3, the DNA is TGTGCCAGCAGACACAGGGGAACATCCTACGAGCAGTACTTC. Protein sequence: CASRHRGTSYEQYF.

V usage is TRBV11-3 and J usage is TRBJ2-1, with 9 bases matching TRBD2. This CDR3 has 16 amino acids. The trim removed 2 bases at V and 7 bases at J, leaving 9 bases unmatched. Germline loops: CDR1 SGHNT, CDR2 YENEEA. The DNA for the CDR3 is TGTGCCAGCAGCTTATTCAGCGGGGGGTCTTGGAATGAGCAGTTCTTC. This translates into CASSLFSGGSWNEQFF.

This chain connects TRBV5-6 to TRBJ2-7, with 7 nucleotides matching TRBD1. Germline V gives CDR1 SGHDT, CDR2 YYEEEE. The CDR3 contains 13 residues. With 4 bases clipped from V and 7 bases from J, the junction kept 8 bases outside the gene matches. CDR3: CASSQRQGREQYF. Written as DNA, the CDR3 is TGTGCCAGCAGCCAGCGACAGGGTCGGGAGCAGTACTTC.

The chain couples TRBV7-2 to TRBJ1-2, with D possibly being TRBD1 (6 bases). CDR3 size: 17 residues. CDR1 is SGHTA and CDR2 is FQGNSA in the germline V gene. V was trimmed by 0 bases and J by 8 bases, leaving 22 bases between them. CDR3 residues: CASSLASSQPGVYGYTF. The CDR3 coding sequence is TGTGCCAGCAGCTTAGCTTCTTCCCAGCCAGGGGTTTACGGCTACACCTTC.

The chain links TRBV6-1 to TRBJ1-1, with D uncertain. This CDR3 comprises 12 residues. With 5 bases removed from V and 7 bases from J, the gap between germline ends came to 11 bases. CDR1 and CDR2 from the germline V gene are MNHNS and SASEGT. CDR3 nucleotide sequence: TGTGCCAGCAGTTCAGTTACGAATGAAGCTTTCTTT. Amino acid sequence: CASSSVTNEAFF.

The chain uses TRBV9 and TRBJ2-3; perhaps TRBD1 as D (5 bases). The V end lost 7 bases, the J end lost 8 bases, and 17 bases lay between the germline ends. Per the germline V gene, CDR1 is SGDLS and CDR2 is YYNGEE. The CDR3 sequence is 13 residues long. The CDR3 loop is CASGPQGSTTQYF. In DNA, the CDR3 is TGTGCCAGCGGACCGCAGGGTTCTACTACGCAGTATTTT.